The clone carrying this T cell receptor (beta chain) has only one observation. Its antigen remains unknown. Stable or active relapsing-remitting multiple sclerosis, untreated and meeting revised McDonald criteria, defined the controls. Isolation of CD8+ and CD4+ T cells was performed negatively, whereas enrichment of TEMRA cells was done by FACS. This CDR3 has 12 residues. With V trimmed by 11 bases and J by 4 bases, 4 bases remained unmatched. CDR1 and CDR2 (germline): SGHAT, FQDESV (reference sequence). With random hexamers, reverse transcription was performed on about 0.5 to 1 ug of RNA. Across 54 Vbeta and 13 Jbeta, TCR beta CDR3 was amplified with immunoSEQ multiplex PCR. MiXCR, applied by TCRdb to the immunoSEQ multiplex PCR reads, yields one record per CDR3 protein. The table includes some 300,000 distinct CDR3 sequences, about 82% detected once. This sample stems from a study of CD8 T cells in Susac syndrome.

Whole-study results and caveats: As the study acknowledged, the number of individuals who were part of its TCR sequencing and HLA analysis was relatively small.

The chain employs TRBV11-1 and TRBJ2-2, with TRBD2 matching over 7 bases. The sample consisted of CD8+ T cells from PBMCs. The receptor's source is a human donor with multiple sclerosis. The CDR3 loop reads CAWGGSTGELFF. The CDR3 coding sequence is TGTGCCTGGGGGGGGTCCACCGGGGAGCTGTTTTTT.